These 13 T cell receptor beta chains originate from one sample sequenced in a study of PD-1 blockade in classical Hodgkin lymphoma. TCRdb's table, derived via immunoSEQ multiplex PCR, lists solely in-frame clones and lacks some. The table includes approximately 89,000 clones, approximately 88% detected once. Patients all relapsed after autologous stem cell transplantation, and there was variation in brentuximab vedotin exposure. Sequencing was performed on peripheral blood mononuclear cells (PBMCs), taken at baseline. Receptors originate from a human donor with classical Hodgkin lymphoma.

This rearrangement joins TRBV15 to TRBJ1-5; 7 bases map to TRBD1. Germline CDR1 is LNHNV and CDR2 is YYDKDF (reference sequence). Losses at the gene ends were 3 bases for V and 4 bases for J; bases not matched to a gene: 3. This CDR3 has 14 residues. The CDR3 DNA reads as TGTGCCACCAGCAGGACAGGGTGGAATCAGCCCCAGCATTTT. Protein: CATSRTGWNQPQHF.

This clone was seen only once. The chain combines TRBV6-5 with TRBJ1-1, with 7 bases matching TRBD1. CDR3 length: 14 residues. In germline, CDR1 is MNHEY, CDR2 SVGAGI. V was clipped by 4 bases and J by 5 bases; unmatched bases: 7. The CDR3 reads CASSFTGVGTEAFF. The CDR3 bases are TGTGCCAGCAGTTTTACAGGGGTGGGGACTGAAGCTTTCTTT.

The rearrangement links TRBV6-5 to TRBJ1-5; D is undetermined. Trimming left V 5 bases short and J 2 bases short, with 7 bases between. Germline V CDR1 and CDR2: MNHEY, SVGAGI. The CDR3 runs to 13 residues. The CDR3, as DNA: TGTGCCAGCAGTAGATATGGCAATCAGCCCCAGCATTTT. Translation gives CASSRYGNQPQHF.

The V call is TRBV11-1, the J call TRBJ2-3, with a tentative D call TRBD1 (6 bases). V gave up 3 bases and J gave up 4 bases, with 8 bases separating them. Per germline, CDR1 SGHAT and CDR2 FQDESV (reference sequence). There are 13 residues in the CDR3. The CDR3 DNA reads as TGTGCCAGCAGCTTCACAGGGCCAGATACGCAGTATTTT. This gives the protein CASSFTGPDTQYF.

The rearrangement links TRBV7-6 to TRBJ1-1; D uncertain. The V end lost 5 bases, the J end lost 1 base, and 11 bases lay between the germline ends. The CDR3 runs to 14 residues. In germline, CDR1 is SGHVS, CDR2 FNYEAQ. The CDR3 reads CASSPAAANTEAFF. CDR3 nucleotides: TGTGCCAGCAGCCCGGCGGCGGCGAACACTGAAGCTTTCTTT.

This clone was seen repeatedly, ten times or more. This chain uses TRBV7-6 with TRBJ1-1; D unclear. Germline V gene data show CDR1 as SGHVS and CDR2 as FNYEAQ. V dropped 1 base and J dropped 0 bases, with 3 bases sitting between them. This CDR3 region has 13 residues. CDR3 sequence: CASSLDMNTEAFF. Here the CDR3 DNA reads TGTGCCAGCAGCTTAGATATGAACACTGAAGCTTTCTTT. Complete variable domain (other parts from reference TRBV7-6 and TRBJ1-1): GAGVSQSPRYKVTKRGQDVALRCDPISGHVSLYWYRQALGQGPEFLTYFNYEAQQDKSGLPNDRFSAERPEGSISTLTIQRTEQRDSAMYRCASSLDMNTEAFFGQGTRLTVV.

The chain employs TRBV9 and TRBJ2-2; 7 nucleotides align to TRBD2. This CDR3 region has 15 residues. The J segment lost 1 base and the V segment lost 5 bases, leaving 5 bases of the junction unmatched. CDR1 and CDR2 (germline): SGDLS, YYNGEE. CDR3 nucleotide sequence: TGTGCCAGCAGAGCTAGCGGACAGAACACCGGGGAGCTGTTTTTT. Its protein product is CASRASGQNTGELFF. Together with reference TRBV9 and TRBJ2-2, the CDR3 gives the full variable domain: DSGVTQTPKHLITATGQRVTLRCSPRSGDLSVYWYQQSLDQGLQFLIQYYNGEERAKGNILERFSAQQFPDLHSELNLSSLELGDSALYFCASRASGQNTGELFFGEGSRLTVL.

This sequence joins TRBV4-1 and TRBJ1-5; D possibly corresponds to TRBD1 (5 bases). Germline CDR1 MGHRA, CDR2 YSYEKL. There are 14 residues in the CDR3. Deletions cut 4 bases from V and 7 bases from J, with 14 bases between. Written as DNA, the CDR3 is TGCGCCAGCAGCCCTCAGGGCAATGCGCAGCCCCAGCATTTT. Protein product: CASSPQGNAQPQHF.

The chain carries TRBV25-1 and TRBJ2-7; TRBD1 agrees at 8 bases. This CDR3 comprises 16 residues. Germline V CDR1 and CDR2: MGHDK, SYGVNS. J gave up 7 bases and V 2 bases, and 13 bases lay outside the gene matches. The CDR3 loop reads CASSEINPQGASEQYF. The CDR3 DNA reads TGTGCCAGCAGTGAAATAAACCCTCAGGGGGCGTCAGAGCAGTACTTC.

The chain has TRBV6-5 and TRBJ1-1; no reliable D call. This CDR3 region has 12 residues. Germline V CDR1 and CDR2: MNHEY, SVGAGI. Trimming pared 7 bases from V and 6 bases from J, leaving 12 bases between. The CDR3, as DNA: TGTGCCAGCACCGAGAGCTGGGCTGAAGCTTTCTTT. This encodes CASTESWAEAFF.

The rearrangement joins TRBV7-2 to TRBJ2-7; D is perhaps TRBD1 (5 bases). The germline gives CDR1 SGHTA, CDR2 FQGNSA. V was clipped by 4 bases and J by 4 bases, with 11 bases between them. There are 13 residues in the CDR3. The CDR3 DNA reads as TGTGCCAGCAGCTCCCCCCCAGGGTACGAGCAGTACTTC. Protein product: CASSSPPGYEQYF.

The count of this clone is one. This chain joins TRBV30 and TRBJ2-7; D might be TRBD1 (5 bases). V shed 8 bases and J shed 0 bases, with 11 bases lying between them. Germline loops: CDR1 GTSNPN, CDR2 SVGIG (reference sequence). The CDR3 spans 12 residues. Written as DNA, the CDR3 is TGTGCCATACAGGACGGCTCCTACGAGCAGTACTTC. Protein: CAIQDGSYEQYF.

The V and J genes are TRBV6-5 and TRBJ1-1; a weak D match, TRBD1 (6 bases). V lost 5 bases, J lost 1 base, and 14 bases lay in between. The CDR3 covers 15 residues. The germline V gene has CDR1 MNHEY and CDR2 SVGAGI. CDR3 region: CASSIQGGGNTEAFF. DNA for the CDR3: TGTGCCAGCAGTATACAAGGGGGTGGGAACACTGAAGCTTTCTTT.